Each of the 21 T cell receptor beta chains below was sequenced from the same sample in a study of shared clonotypes between healthy human individuals. TCRdb's table, derived via immunoSEQ multiplex PCR, lists solely in-frame clones and lacks some. Of more than 900,000 clones listed, 78% were seen once; the top ten hold 0.55% to 0.7%. The specimen sequenced was memory CD4+ T cells from PBMCs. Subset given: CD45RA-negative fraction. The receptors were gathered from a young man in good health. Some clones in this sample may be carry-over from other donors' samples.

CDR3 region: CASSLGVAASGTDTQYF. As DNA, the CDR3 is TGCGCCAGCAGCTTGGGGGTGGCGGCTAGCGGCACAGATACGCAGTATTTT. The genes are TRBV5-1 and TRBJ2-3; D perhaps matches TRBD2 (6 bases). The CDR3 runs to 17 residues. The germline gives CDR1 SGHRS, CDR2 YFSETQ. With 0 bases removed from V and 1 base from J, the gap between germline ends came to 15 bases.

The chain employs TRBV28 and TRBJ2-7; perhaps D is TRBD1 or TRBD2 (6 bases each). V was trimmed by 3 bases and J by 7 bases, leaving 13 bases between them. CDR1 MDHEN and CDR2 SYDVKM come from the germline V gene. The CDR3 consists of 13 residues. The CDR3 sequence: CASSLNRAGEQYF. CDR3 coding DNA: TGTGCCAGCAGTTTGAACAGGGCGGGGGAGCAGTACTTC.

In this sample, this clone turned up many times. The rearrangement joins TRBV28 to TRBJ1-1, with 7 bases that match TRBD1. The CDR3 spans 16 residues. The germline V gene has CDR1 MDHEN and CDR2 SYDVKM. V was pared by 3 bases and J by 7 bases, with 14 bases of the junction left unmatched. The CDR3 coding sequence is TGTGCCAGCAGTTTGGGAGGTTGGAGGGGGCATAATGAAGCTTTCTTT. It codes for CASSLGGWRGHNEAFF.

The chain links TRBV11-2 to TRBJ1-2, with 9 bases matching TRBD1. The CDR3 covers 15 residues. Germline CDR1 is SGHAT and CDR2 is FQNNGV. The junction had 11 bases not matched to a gene; V was cut back by 5 bases and J by 7 bases. CDR3 DNA: TGTGCCAGCAGCACCGTCGACAGGGGGACGGTTGGCTACACCTTC. Amino acids: CASSTVDRGTVGYTF.

This clone was detected once. The V call is TRBV7-3, the J call TRBJ2-1, with TRBD2 matching over 10 bases. Germline lookup yields CDR1 SGHTA and CDR2 FQGTGA. The CDR3 consists of 12 residues. Trimming took 5 bases from V and 8 from J; bases not matched to a gene: 0. The CDR3 spells CASSTSGDEQFF. CDR3 DNA sequence: TGTGCCAGCAGCACTAGCGGGGATGAGCAGTTCTTC.

The gene calls are TRBV28 and TRBJ2-3; 9 positions match TRBD2. Looked up from germline, CDR1 is MDHEN and CDR2 is SYDVKM. The CDR3 length is 16 residues. J lost 3 bases, V lost 6 bases, and 10 bases had no gene match. The CDR3 sequence: CASRADRSGRTDTQYF. As DNA, the CDR3 is TGTGCCAGCAGAGCCGACCGTAGCGGGAGAACAGATACGCAGTATTTT.

The rearrangement uses TRBV29-1 and TRBJ1-1; possibly TRBD1 for D (5 bases). Germline V CDR1 and CDR2: SQVTM, ANQGSEA. V was trimmed by 6 bases and J by 6 bases, leaving 8 bases between them. This CDR3 region has 10 residues. The chain's CDR3 is CSVLGAEAFF. The CDR3 DNA reads as TGCAGCGTCCTGGGGGCTGAAGCTTTCTTT.

The DNA of the CDR3 is TGTGCCAGCTCACCCCGCCTAGGAGGGAATGTTCCGACTAATGAAAAACTGTTTTTT. Protein sequence: CASSPRLGGNVPTNEKLFF. The rearrangement uses TRBV18 and TRBJ1-4; D not certain. Germline-derived CDR1 and CDR2 are KGHSH and LQKENI. CDR3 length: 19 residues. Trimming took off 3 bases at V and 2 bases at J, with 22 bases between the two ends.

The V call is TRBV7-2, the J call TRBJ1-2; the match to TRBD1 covers 7 bases. The CDR3 runs to 15 residues. Trimming at V came to 5 bases and at J to 2 bases, leaving 8 bases not matched to a gene. Germline V gene data show CDR1 as SGHTA and CDR2 as FQGNSA. CDR3 residues: CASSARRDRNYGYTF. The DNA of the CDR3 is TGTGCCAGCAGCGCGCGCCGGGACAGAAACTATGGCTACACCTTC.

The chain recombines TRBV10-3 with TRBJ2-5; 8 bases match TRBD2. Germline trimming cut 3 bases from V and 3 bases from J; bases unmatched to any gene: 6. Germline lookup yields CDR1 ENHRY and CDR2 SYGVKD. The CDR3 covers 15 residues. The CDR3 reads CAISDRGGIKETQYF. The CDR3, as DNA: TGTGCCATCAGTGATCGGGGGGGGATAAAAGAGACCCAGTACTTC.

This chain links TRBV7-9 with TRBJ1-2, with D possibly being TRBD1 (6 bases). The CDR3 length is 13 residues. Trimming took off 4 bases at V and 6 bases at J, with 12 bases between the two ends. Germline CDR1 reads SEHNR; CDR2 reads FQNEAQ (reference sequence). The CDR3 nucleotides read TGTGCCAGCAGCTACGGTGGGACACATGGCTACACCTTC. Protein product: CASSYGGTHGYTF.

About this clone: A single base is all that separates this from a far larger clone, so a read error is likely. The rearrangement joins TRBV7-9 to TRBJ1-3; D is uncertain. The CDR3 sequence is 15 residues long. CDR1 is SEHNR, CDR2 FQNEAQ, per germline (reference sequence). The CDR3 spells CASSFFARSGNIIYF. The CDR3, as DNA: TGTGCCAGCAGCTTCTTCGCCCGCTCTGGAAACATCATATATTTT. The full variable domain, rest sourced from reference TRBV7-9 and TRBJ1-3, is DTGVSQNPRHKITKRGQNVTFRCDPISEHNRLYWYRQTLGQGPEFLTYFQNEAQLEKSRLLSDRFSAERPKGSFSTLEIQRTEQGDSAMYLCASSFFARSGNIIYFGEGSWLTVV.

The chain is built from TRBV5-4 and TRBJ1-1, with TRBD1 as a possible D gene (6 bases). The length of the CDR3 is 13 residues. Germline lookup yields CDR1 SGHNT and CDR2 YYREEE (reference sequence). Trimming cost V 2 bases and J 8 bases, with 13 bases left between them. CDR3 protein: CASSLPTGQEAFF. For the CDR3, the DNA is TGTGCCAGCAGCTTACCGACTGGACAGGAAGCTTTCTTT.

The chain carries TRBV29-1 and TRBJ1-2, with D perhaps matching TRBD1 (5 bases). Per germline, CDR1 SQVTM and CDR2 ANQGSEA. CDR3 size: 14 residues. Trimming pared 4 bases from V and 8 bases from J, leaving 20 bases between. CDR3: CSVAADSLLGGYTF. The CDR3, as DNA: TGCAGCGTTGCGGCTGACAGTCTCTTGGGGGGCTACACCTTC.

V is TRBV15 and J is TRBJ2-3, with D unresolved. The V gene lost 0 bases and the J gene lost 2 bases, with 6 bases spanning the gap. Germline CDR1 and CDR2: LNHNV and YYDKDF (reference sequence). The CDR3 loop spans 14 amino acids. The CDR3 nucleotides read TGTGCCACCAGCAGAGATCCGCTCACAGATACGCAGTATTTT. Amino acids: CATSRDPLTDTQYF.

The chain carries TRBV1 and TRBJ2-1; the table gives TRBD2 as D, unverified against the DNA. TRBV1 is recorded as a pseudogene. There are 19 residues in the CDR3. CDR3 DNA sequence: TGCACCAGCAGCCAAGACGGGACTAGCGGGACACTGTCCTACAATGAGCAGTTCTTC. It translates to CTSSQDGTSGTLSYNEQFF.

The chain joins TRBV2 to TRBJ2-5; D gene unclear. The germline V gene has CDR1 SNHLY and CDR2 FYNNEI. The CDR3 is made up of 13 amino acids. V was clipped by 4 bases and J by 5 bases, with 11 bases between them. CDR3 nucleotides: TGTGCCAGCAGTGGTGAACAACGGGAGACCCAGTACTTC. It is translated as CASSGEQRETQYF.

In this sample, this clone turned up a few times. The same CDR3 can be traced to other DNA sequences in this sample. The V gene is TRBV5-1, the J gene TRBJ1-1; D gene unclear. Germline loops: CDR1 SGHRS, CDR2 YFSETQ. The CDR3 totals 13 residues. V was shortened by 1 base and J by 1 base, with 5 bases between the two germline ends. CDR3 bases: TGCGCCAGCAGCTTGAATCCGAACACTGAAGCTTTCTTT. As protein: CASSLNPNTEAFF.

CDR3 loop: CATSRAPGGEDYEQYF. CDR3 DNA sequence: TGTGCCACCAGCAGAGCCCCGGGAGGGGAAGACTACGAGCAGTACTTC. J is TRBJ2-7 and V is TRBV15; 8 bases line up with TRBD2. Germline assignment: CDR1 LNHNV and CDR2 YYDKDF (reference sequence). Losses at the gene ends were 1 base for V and 3 bases for J; bases not matched to a gene: 8. This CDR3 region has 16 residues.

This clone was detected a few times. V gene TRBV30 combines with J gene TRBJ1-1; D may be TRBD1 (5 bases). CDR1 is GTSNPN and CDR2 is SVGIG in the germline V gene (reference sequence). Between the trimmed V and J ends, which lost 0 bases and 4 bases, there was a span of 18 bases. This CDR3 is built from 16 residues. CDR3 sequence (DNA): TGTGCCTGGAGTGTAAGGGGTAGACCCGGGGGCACTGAAGCTTTCTTT. The encoded protein is CAWSVRGRPGGTEAFF.

This chain connects TRBV7-8 to TRBJ1-4; TRBD1 aligns across 7 bases. The CDR3 is 16 amino acids. The trim removed 1 base at V and 14 bases at J, leaving 16 bases unmatched. CDR1 is SGHVS and CDR2 is FQNEAQ in the germline V gene. CDR3 region: CASSLGARRPGQNLFF. CDR3 bases: TGTGCCAGCAGCTTAGGAGCCCGCCGCCCGGGACAGAACCTGTTTTTT.